This section outlines one T cell receptor beta chain sequence together with its context. The antigen remains unidentified. As defined, naive CD8 cells were CD45RO-negative and positively selected for CCR7, with terminally differentiated effector memory CD45RA+ cells excluded. Healthy and HIV-negative, the adult donors had no recent acute infections or vaccinations. The CDR3 is 15 residues long. Germline CDR1 is ENHRY and CDR2 is SYGVKD. With 0 bases removed from V and 0 bases from J, the gap between germline ends came to 8 bases. The data were obtained in a study of shared clonotypes between healthy human individuals. Study-wide context: The study enrolled a couple of women and a few men aged 18 to 49.

Whole-study results and caveats: Researchers found naive subsets generally carried larger estimated richness than memory subsets.

The material for each subset, its genomic DNA, was split evenly across several immunoSEQ plates. TCRdb keeps only in-frame clones here, not all; method: immunoSEQ multiplex PCR. The sample holds millions of clones, roughly 91% seen once. The source of this sequence is a man aged 18 to 35 in good health. Some clones in this sample may be carry-over from other donors' samples. The source material was naive CD8+ T cells from PBMCs. The chain is built from TRBV10-3 and TRBJ1-1, with D possibly matching TRBD1 (6 bases). In DNA form, the CDR3 reads TGTGCCATCAGTGAGTCAAGACAGGTGAACACTGAAGCTTTCTTT. Translation gives CAISESRQVNTEAFF.